The next 3 T cell receptor beta chains were all read from a single sample in a study of early stage breast cancer tumors. Measured with immunoSEQ multiplex PCR; TCRdb has only the in-frame clones, and not every one. The top ten clones hold about 1.4% of a sample with tens of thousands of clones, 83% of them seen once. The sequenced material came from blood. The source of these receptors is a person aged 45 to 59 with breast cancer.

This chain joins TRBV25-1 and TRBJ1-3; D remains unclear. The length of the CDR3 is 15 residues. The germline V gene has CDR1 MGHDK and CDR2 SYGVNS. Trimming took off 1 base at V and 0 bases at J, with 7 bases between the two ends. The chain's CDR3 is CASSESGASGNTIYF. Written as DNA, the CDR3 is TGTGCCAGCAGTGAATCGGGTGCCTCTGGAAACACCATATATTTT. Based on the CDR3 plus reference TRBV25-1 and TRBJ1-3, the full variable domain is EADIYQTPRYLVIGTGKKITLECSQTMGHDKMYWYQQDPGMELHLIHYSYGVNSTEKGDLSSESTVSRIRTEHFPLTLESARPSHTSQYLCASSESGASGNTIYFGEGSWLTVV.

The chain employs TRBV10-3 and TRBJ2-7; D unclear. Trimming shortened V by 10 bases and J by 2 bases, and 12 bases separated the two germline ends. Germline V gene lookup returns CDR1 ENHRY and CDR2 SYGVKD. The CDR3 consists of 12 residues. Written as DNA, the CDR3 is TGTGCCACCCGATCCGGGCCCTACGAGCAGTACTTC. It translates to CATRSGPYEQYF.

The chain is built from TRBV7-2 and TRBJ1-1; TRBD1 aligns across 10 bases. V gave up 5 bases and J gave up 4 bases; unmatched junction bases: 4. The CDR3 runs 14 residues. The V gene's germline CDR1 is SGHTA and CDR2 FQGNSA. Written as DNA, the CDR3 is TGTGCCAGCAGCCCAAGGACAGGGGGCACTGAAGCTTTCTTT. Its protein product is CASSPRTGGTEAFF.